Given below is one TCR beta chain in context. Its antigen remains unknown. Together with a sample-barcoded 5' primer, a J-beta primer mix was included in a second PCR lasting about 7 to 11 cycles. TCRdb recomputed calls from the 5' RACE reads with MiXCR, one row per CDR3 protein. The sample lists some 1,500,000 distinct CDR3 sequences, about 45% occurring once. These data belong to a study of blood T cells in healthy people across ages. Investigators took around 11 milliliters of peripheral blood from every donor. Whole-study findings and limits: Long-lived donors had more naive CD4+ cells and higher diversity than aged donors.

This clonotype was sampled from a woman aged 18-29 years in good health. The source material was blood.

The CDR3 is CASSLDFGGDTQYF. The CDR3 DNA reads TGTGCCAGCAGCTTAGATTTTGGGGGAGATACGCAGTATTTT. The chain joins TRBV7-2 to TRBJ2-3; D tentatively reads TRBD1 or TRBD2 (5 bases each). V gave up 1 base and J gave up 5 bases, with 10 bases separating them. The CDR3 consists of 14 residues. Germline CDR1 reads SGHTA; CDR2 reads FQGNSA. The variable domain in full, with the rest retrieved from reference TRBV7-2 and TRBJ2-3, is GAGVSQSPSNKVTEKGKDVELRCDPISGHTALYWYRQSLGQGLEFLIYFQGNSAPDKSGLPSDRFSAERTGGSVSTLTIQRTQQEDSAVYLCASSLDFGGDTQYFGPGTRLTVL.